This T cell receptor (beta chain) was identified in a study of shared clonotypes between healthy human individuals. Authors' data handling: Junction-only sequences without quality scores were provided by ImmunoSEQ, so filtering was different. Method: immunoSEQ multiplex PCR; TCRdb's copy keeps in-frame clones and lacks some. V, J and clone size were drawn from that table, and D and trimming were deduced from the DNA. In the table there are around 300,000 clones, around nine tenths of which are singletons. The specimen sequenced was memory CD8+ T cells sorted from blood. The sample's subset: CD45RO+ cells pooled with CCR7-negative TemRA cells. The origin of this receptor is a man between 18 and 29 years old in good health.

The CDR3 DNA reads TGTGCCAGCAGCTTAGGGGCGGCCACTGAGCAGTACTTC. This gives the protein CASSLGAATEQYF. The rearrangement uses TRBV7-9 and TRBJ2-7; D is uncertain. Trimming removed 1 base at V and 7 bases at J, with 11 bases between. This CDR3 has 13 residues. Germline V gives CDR1 SEHNR, CDR2 FQNEAQ (reference sequence).